These T cell receptor beta chains were read from a single sample in a study of blood T cells in healthy people across ages. In TCRdb, the 5' RACE reads were re-called with MiXCR into one record per CDR3 protein. There are more than 800,000 distinct CDR3 sequences in the sample; under 55% occur only once, and 15% to 20% lies in the top ten. Sequencing used blood. The receptors here all came from a woman aged 60-75 years in good health. The CDR3 runs from the conserved cysteine through the conserved F or W. A D gene is named only where the DNA matches it firmly. Rows give clone size only sometimes, using once, few, many, or a class for an expanded clone.

d_gene | abundance | j_gene | v_gene | CDR3aa | CDR3nt
NA | few | TRBJ1-2 | TRBV10-3 | CAIMTTGKGGYTF | TGTGCCATCATGACTACAGGAAAAGGTGGCTACACCTTC
TRBD1 | NA | TRBJ1-2 | TRBV5-1 | CASYPGGADYGYTF | TGCGCCAGCTACCCAGGGGGCGCGGACTATGGCTACACCTTC
TRBD2 | NA | TRBJ2-5 | TRBV20-1 | CSAKFSGSRETQYF | TGCAGTGCTAAATTTAGCGGGAGTCGGGAGACCCAGTACTTC
TRBD1 | many | TRBJ2-4 | TRBV25-1 | CASSNNRGIAKNIQYF | TGTGCCAGCAGCAACAACAGGGGAATAGCCAAAAACATTCAGTACTTC
TRBD1 | NA | TRBJ1-1 | TRBV24-1 | CATSDGKGANTEAFF | TGTGCCACCAGTGATGGCAAGGGGGCGAACACTGAAGCTTTCTTT
NA | NA | TRBJ2-5 | TRBV7-3 | CASSCKGPQETQYF | TGTGCCAGCAGCTGTAAAGGGCCCCAAGAGACCCAGTACTTC
NA | NA | TRBJ2-5 | TRBV27 | CASSPASGQFQETQYF | TGTGCCAGCAGTCCCGCATCCGGACAGTTCCAAGAGACCCAGTACTTC
TRBD1 | NA | TRBJ2-1 | TRBV28 | CASTTRTGTGNNEQFF | TGTGCCAGCACTACTCGTACCGGGACAGGAAACAATGAGCAGTTCTTC
TRBD2 | NA | TRBJ2-1 | TRBV29-1 | CSGGTSGRWEQFF | TGCAGCGGAGGGACTAGCGGGAGGTGGGAGCAGTTCTTC
NA | NA | TRBJ2-1 | TRBV4-1 | CASSLRDQRSNEQFF | TGCGCCAGCAGCCTGAGGGACCAAAGATCCAATGAGCAGTTCTTC
NA | many | TRBJ2-5 | TRBV24-1 | CATSETFGGRETQYF | TGTGCCACCAGTGAGACCTTCGGTGGGCGAGAGACCCAGTACTTC
NA | NA | TRBJ2-5 | TRBV12-3/TRBV12-4 | CASNLWQGGETQYF | TGTGCCAGCAATTTGTGGCAGGGGGGAGAGACCCAGTACTTC
NA | NA | TRBJ2-7 | TRBV20-1 | CSARDLGPGEQYF | TGCAGTGCTAGAGATCTAGGTCCCGGCGAGCAGTACTTC
NA | once | TRBJ2-1 | TRBV3-1 | CASSQRGFNEQFF | TGTGCCAGCAGCCAAAGGGGTTTCAATGAGCAGTTCTTC
NA | NA | TRBJ2-7 | TRBV27 | CASSLYSYEQYF | TGTGCCAGCAGTTTATACTCCTACGAGCAGTACTTC
TRBD1 | few | TRBJ2-7 | TRBV15 | CATSRDLGTGYEQYF | TGTGCCACCAGCAGAGATCTCGGGACAGGCTACGAGCAGTACTTC
TRBD2 | NA | TRBJ2-3 | TRBV27 | CASSLGGSKTDTQYF | TGTGCCAGCAGTTTGGGCGGGAGTAAGACAGATACGCAGTATTTT
TRBD1 | few | TRBJ1-5 | TRBV6-6 | CASSPQGQGNQPQHF | TGTGCCAGCAGTCCCCAGGGACAGGGCAATCAGCCCCAGCATTTT
TRBD1 | few | TRBJ2-1 | TRBV5-1 | CASSWTGSNEQFF | TGCGCCAGCAGCTGGACAGGGTCCAATGAGCAGTTCTTC
TRBD2 | NA | TRBJ2-5 | TRBV15 | CATSRGRWREVQETQYF | TGTGCCACCAGCAGGGGCCGATGGCGGGAGGTACAAGAGACCCAGTACTTC
TRBD1 | NA | TRBJ2-7 | TRBV27 | CASSRGQGAGEQYF | TGTGCCAGCAGCCGGGGACAGGGAGCCGGCGAGCAGTACTTC
NA | NA | TRBJ2-3 | TRBV6-1 | CASTPPPRPPLPTDTQYF | TGTGCCAGCACTCCCCCTCCCAGGCCTCCCCTTCCCACAGATACGCAGTATTTT
TRBD1 | NA | TRBJ2-7 | TRBV28 | CASDENRGLNEQYF | TGTGCCAGCGACGAAAACAGGGGATTGAACGAGCAGTACTTC
NA | NA | TRBJ2-7 | TRBV4-2 | CASSQDPSGTPSYEQYF | TGTGCCAGCAGCCAAGATCCATCGGGAACGCCATCCTACGAGCAGTACTTC
NA | NA | TRBJ2-3 | TRBV18 | CASSANGQNTDTQYF | TGTGCCAGCTCAGCAAATGGGCAGAACACAGATACGCAGTATTTT
NA | NA | TRBJ2-7 | TRBV3-1 | CASSRASGNQYF | TGTGCCAGCAGCCGCGCCTCAGGGAACCAGTACTTC
TRBD1 | few | TRBJ2-1 | TRBV28 | CASSPRTGIGNEQFF | TGTGCCAGCAGTCCCCGGACAGGGATTGGGAATGAGCAGTTCTTC
NA | NA | TRBJ2-5 | TRBV6-5 | CASSFTGGDVETQYF | TGTGCCAGCAGTTTCACAGGGGGGGACGTAGAGACCCAGTACTTC
NA | NA | TRBJ2-1 | TRBV29-1 | CSVAPGPDEQFF | TGCAGCGTTGCACCCGGCCCGGATGAGCAGTTCTTC
NA | NA | TRBJ1-5 | TRBV27 | CASMTTPGYSNQPQHF | TGTGCCAGCATGACAACCCCGGGCTATAGCAATCAGCCCCAGCATTTT
NA | few | TRBJ1-2 | TRBV3-1 | CASSQDGPQRYTF | TGTGCCAGCAGCCAAGACGGGCCCCAACGCTACACCTTC
NA | few | TRBJ2-5 | TRBV29-1 | CSGVSLETQYF | TGCAGCGGCGTCAGTCTGGAGACCCAGTACTTC
NA | few | TRBJ1-2 | TRBV11-2 | CASSLVRQATNYGYTF | TGTGCCAGCAGCTTAGTACGACAGGCTACCAACTATGGCTACACCTTC
NA | NA | TRBJ1-2 | TRBV6-6 | CASSHSSPNYGHTF | TGTGCCAGCAGTCACTCATCCCCTAACTATGGCCACACCTTC
NA | NA | TRBJ2-7 | TRBV20-1 | CSALLPGLSYEQYF | TGCAGTGCCCTACTACCGGGACTCTCCTACGAGCAGTACTTC
NA | once | TRBJ1-4 | TRBV2 | CASSSDRTTNEKLFF | TGTGCCAGCAGCTCGGACCGAACAACTAATGAAAAACTGTTTTTT
TRBD1 | many | TRBJ2-1 | TRBV2 | CASTTDRGLSNEQFF | TGTGCCAGCACCACTGACAGGGGACTGAGCAATGAGCAGTTCTTC
TRBD2 | few | TRBJ2-1 | TRBV19 | CASLAGGNSYNEQFF | TGTGCCAGTTTAGCGGGGGGGAACTCCTACAATGAGCAGTTCTTC
NA | few | TRBJ2-5 | TRBV3-1 | CASSHPDRYQETQYF | TGTGCCAGCAGCCACCCTGACAGGTACCAAGAGACCCAGTACTTC
TRBD1 | once | TRBJ2-7 | TRBV11-2 | CASSATGVSHNEQYF | TGTGCCAGCAGCGCAACAGGGGTCTCCCACAATGAGCAGTACTTC
TRBD1 | many | TRBJ2-7 | TRBV3-1 | CASSPGTGVYEQYF | TGTGCCAGCAGTCCCGGGACAGGGGTTTACGAGCAGTACTTC
TRBD1 | many | TRBJ2-1 | TRBV29-1 | CSPRDRVGNEQFF | TGCAGCCCCCGAGACAGGGTTGGTAATGAGCAGTTCTTC
TRBD2 | once | TRBJ2-1 | TRBV5-1 | CASSLASGRYNERFF | TGCGCCAGCAGCCTCGCTAGCGGGAGGTACAATGAGCGGTTCTTC
NA | NA | TRBJ2-1 | TRBV7-6 | CASSPTARGRGNEQFF | TGTGCCAGCAGCCCCACCGCTAGGGGCCGTGGGAATGAGCAGTTCTTC
NA | NA | TRBJ2-7 | TRBV5-8 | CTSSFYEQYF | TGTACCAGCAGCTTCTACGAGCAGTACTTC
NA | few | TRBJ2-1 | TRBV3-1 | CASSETSGPNNEQFF | TGTGCCAGCAGTGAAACGAGCGGGCCTAACAATGAGCAGTTCTTC
NA | many | TRBJ2-5 | TRBV10-3 | CAISESGDQETQYF | TGTGCCATCAGTGAGTCGGGGGACCAAGAGACCCAGTACTTC
TRBD1 | NA | TRBJ1-6 | TRBV27 | CASSTRDRGNSPLHF | TGTGCCAGCAGTACCCGGGACAGGGGAAATTCACCCCTCCACTTT
NA | few | TRBJ2-7 | TRBV27 | CASSLRGSISVYEQYF | TGTGCCAGCAGTTTAAGGGGCAGCATTTCAGTTTACGAGCAGTACTTC
NA | few | TRBJ2-4 | TRBV28 | CASSGVVAKNIQYF | TGTGCCAGCAGTGGGGTTGTGGCCAAAAACATTCAGTACTTC
NA | NA | TRBJ2-1 | TRBV4-2 | CASNIGRDGVHEQFF | TGTGCCAGCAACATCGGCCGGGACGGAGTCCATGAGCAGTTCTTC
NA | NA | TRBJ2-7 | TRBV7-6 | CASSLAIGTSSYEQYF | TGTGCCAGCAGCTTAGCGATTGGGACGAGCTCCTACGAGCAGTACTTC
NA | NA | TRBJ2-7 | TRBV12-3/TRBV12-4 | CASSHPTWRPYEQYF | TGTGCCAGCAGCCACCCGACATGGAGGCCCTACGAGCAGTACTTC
NA | NA | TRBJ1-5 | TRBV20-1 | CSARDREGQPQHF | TGCAGTGCTAGAGACCGGGAGGGACAGCCCCAGCATTTT
TRBD1 | NA | TRBJ2-5 | TRBV4-1 | CTSSQQGDEQYF | TGCACCAGCAGCCAACAGGGGGATGAGCAGTACTTC
TRBD1 | few | TRBJ2-5 | TRBV7-9 | CASSSTPGTGAGETQYF | TGTGCCAGCAGCTCCACCCCCGGGACAGGGGCTGGAGAGACCCAGTACTTC
NA | NA | TRBJ2-3 | TRBV27 | CASSSAGSTDTQYF | TGTGCCAGCAGTTCGGCAGGGAGCACAGATACGCAGTATTTT
TRBD2 | NA | TRBJ2-1 | TRBV20-1 | CSARTVLATSLSSYNEQFF | TGCAGTGCTAGAACTGTACTAGCGACCTCCTTGAGCTCCTACAATGAGCAGTTCTTC
TRBD1 | few | TRBJ1-4 | TRBV6-1 | CASSPLLLDRDEKLFF | TGTGCCAGCAGTCCCCTACTCCTGGACAGGGATGAAAAACTGTTTTTT
NA | few | TRBJ2-1 | TRBV7-9 | CASSSPSGFYNEQFF | TGTGCCAGCAGCTCCCCTAGTGGGTTCTACAATGAGCAGTTCTTC